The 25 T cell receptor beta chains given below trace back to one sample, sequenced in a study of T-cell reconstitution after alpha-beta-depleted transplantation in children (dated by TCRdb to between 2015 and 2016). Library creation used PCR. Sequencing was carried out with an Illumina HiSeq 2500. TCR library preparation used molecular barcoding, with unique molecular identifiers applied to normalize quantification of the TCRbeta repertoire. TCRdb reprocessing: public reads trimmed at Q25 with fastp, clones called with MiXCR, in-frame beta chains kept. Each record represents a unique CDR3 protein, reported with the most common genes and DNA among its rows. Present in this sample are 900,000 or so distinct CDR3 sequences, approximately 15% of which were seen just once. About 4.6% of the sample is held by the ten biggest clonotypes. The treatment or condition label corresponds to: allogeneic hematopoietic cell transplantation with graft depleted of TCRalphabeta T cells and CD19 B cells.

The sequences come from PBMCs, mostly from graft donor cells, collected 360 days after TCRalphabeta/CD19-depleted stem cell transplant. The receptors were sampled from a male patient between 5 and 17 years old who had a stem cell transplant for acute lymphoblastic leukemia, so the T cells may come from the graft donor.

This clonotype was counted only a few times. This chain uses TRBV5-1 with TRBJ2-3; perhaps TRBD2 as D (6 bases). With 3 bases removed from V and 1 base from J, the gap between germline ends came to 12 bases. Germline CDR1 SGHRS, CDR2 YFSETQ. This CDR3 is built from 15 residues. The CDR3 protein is CASSSSGLRTDTQYF. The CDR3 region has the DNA TGCGCCAGCAGCTCATCGGGACTTCGCACAGATACGCAGTATTTT.

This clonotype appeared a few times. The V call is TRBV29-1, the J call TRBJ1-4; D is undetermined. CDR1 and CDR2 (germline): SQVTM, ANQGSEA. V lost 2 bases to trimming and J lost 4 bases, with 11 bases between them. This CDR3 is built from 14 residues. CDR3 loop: CSVECRTVNEKLFF. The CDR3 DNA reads TGCAGCGTTGAATGTCGGACTGTTAATGAAAAACTGTTTTTT.

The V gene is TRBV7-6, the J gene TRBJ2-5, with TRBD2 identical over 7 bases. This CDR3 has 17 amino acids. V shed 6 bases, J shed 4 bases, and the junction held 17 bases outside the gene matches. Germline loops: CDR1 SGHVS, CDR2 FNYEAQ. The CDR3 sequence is CASRKRGAAGVAETQYF. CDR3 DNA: TGTGCCAGCAGAAAAAGAGGGGCGGCGGGAGTAGCAGAGACCCAGTACTTC.

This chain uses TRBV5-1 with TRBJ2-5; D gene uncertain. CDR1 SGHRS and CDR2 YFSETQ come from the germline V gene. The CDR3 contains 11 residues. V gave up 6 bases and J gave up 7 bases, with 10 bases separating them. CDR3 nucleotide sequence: TGCGCCAGCACCGTGGGGTTGACCCAGTACTTC. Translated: CASTVGLTQYF. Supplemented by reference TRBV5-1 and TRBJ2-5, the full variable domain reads KAGVTQTPRYLIKTRGQQVTLSCSPISGHRSVSWYQQTPGQGLQFLFEYFSETQRNKGNFPGRFSGRQFSNSRSEMNVSTLELGDSALYLCASTVGLTQYFGPGTRLLVL.

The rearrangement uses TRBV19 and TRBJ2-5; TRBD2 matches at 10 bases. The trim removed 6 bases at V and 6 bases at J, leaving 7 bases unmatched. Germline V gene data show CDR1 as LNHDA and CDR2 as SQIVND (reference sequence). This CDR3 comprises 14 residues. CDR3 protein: CASSVAGGVKTQYF. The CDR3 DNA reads TGTGCCAGTAGCGTAGCGGGAGGCGTGAAGACCCAGTACTTC.

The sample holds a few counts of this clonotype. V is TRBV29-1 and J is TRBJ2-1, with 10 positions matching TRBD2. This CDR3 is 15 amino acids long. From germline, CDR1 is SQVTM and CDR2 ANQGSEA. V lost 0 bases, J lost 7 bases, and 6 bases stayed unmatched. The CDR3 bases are TGCAGCGTTGAAGAGCCGAGCGGGAGGGGGAATGAGCAGTTCTTC. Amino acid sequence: CSVEEPSGRGNEQFF.

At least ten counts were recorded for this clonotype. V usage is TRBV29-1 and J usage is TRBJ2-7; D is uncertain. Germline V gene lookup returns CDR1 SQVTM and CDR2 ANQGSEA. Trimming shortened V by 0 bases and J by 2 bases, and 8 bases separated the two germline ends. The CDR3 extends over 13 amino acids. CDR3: CSVEDLKTYEQYF. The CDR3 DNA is TGCAGCGTTGAAGATCTTAAGACCTACGAGCAGTACTTC.

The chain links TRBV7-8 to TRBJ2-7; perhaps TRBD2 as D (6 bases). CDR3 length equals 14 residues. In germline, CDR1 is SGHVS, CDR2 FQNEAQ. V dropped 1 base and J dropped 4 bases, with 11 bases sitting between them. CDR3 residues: CASSLDQLAYEQYF. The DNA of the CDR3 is TGTGCCAGCAGCTTAGACCAGCTAGCGTACGAGCAGTACTTC.

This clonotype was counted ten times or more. The CDR3 sequence: CASSAYMGRVVHEQYF. CDR3 DNA sequence: TGTGCCAGCTCCGCTTACATGGGCAGGGTCGTTCACGAGCAGTACTTC. The chain has TRBV11-2 and TRBJ2-7; D might be TRBD1 (5 bases). The ends were cut back, 8 bases at V and 5 bases at J, with 25 bases in the middle. CDR1 is SGHAT, CDR2 FQNNGV, per germline. This CDR3 spans 16 amino acids.

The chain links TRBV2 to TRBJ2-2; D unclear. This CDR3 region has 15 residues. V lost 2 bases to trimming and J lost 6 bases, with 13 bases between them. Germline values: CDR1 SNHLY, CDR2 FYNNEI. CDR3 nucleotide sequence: TGTGCCAGCAGTGAACAAGGGTTCCGCGCCGGGGAGCTGTTTTTT. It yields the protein CASSEQGFRAGELFF. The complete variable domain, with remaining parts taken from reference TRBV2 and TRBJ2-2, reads EPEVTQTPSHQVTQMGQEVILRCVPISNHLYFYWYRQILGQKVEFLVSFYNNEISEKSEIFDDQFSVERPDGSNFTLKIRSTKLEDSAMYFCASSEQGFRAGELFFGEGSRLTVL.

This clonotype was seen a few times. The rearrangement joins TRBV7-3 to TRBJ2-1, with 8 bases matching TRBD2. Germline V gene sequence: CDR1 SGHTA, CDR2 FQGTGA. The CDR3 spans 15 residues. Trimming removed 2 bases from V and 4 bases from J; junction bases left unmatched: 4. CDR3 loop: CASSLALAVYNEQFF. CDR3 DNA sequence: TGTGCCAGCAGCTTAGCACTAGCGGTTTACAATGAGCAGTTCTTC.

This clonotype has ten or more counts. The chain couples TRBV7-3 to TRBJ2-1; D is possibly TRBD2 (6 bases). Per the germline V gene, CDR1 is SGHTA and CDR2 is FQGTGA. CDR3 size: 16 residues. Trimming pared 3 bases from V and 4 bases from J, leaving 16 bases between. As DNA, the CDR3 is TGTGCCAGCAGCTTTCACCCCGGGACTGCATACAATGAGCAGTTCTTC. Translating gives CASSFHPGTAYNEQFF.

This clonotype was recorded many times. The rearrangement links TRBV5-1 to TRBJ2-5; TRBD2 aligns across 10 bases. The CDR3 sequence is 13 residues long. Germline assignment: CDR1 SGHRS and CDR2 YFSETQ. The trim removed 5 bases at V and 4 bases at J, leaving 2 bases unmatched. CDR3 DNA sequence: TGCGCCAGCAGAATAGCGGGAGGAGAGACCCAGTACTTC. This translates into CASRIAGGETQYF.

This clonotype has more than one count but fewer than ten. Here the CDR3 reads CASTPRWQVRGESNTGELFF. The CDR3 coding sequence is TGTGCCAGCACCCCACGGTGGCAGGTTCGGGGGGAATCGAACACCGGGGAGCTGTTTTTT. The rearrangement uses TRBV12-3 or TRBV12-4 and TRBJ2-2; 7 nucleotides agree with TRBD2. V trimming: 7 bases; J trimming: 0 bases; junction bases outside the gene matches: 20. The CDR3 is made up of 20 amino acids.

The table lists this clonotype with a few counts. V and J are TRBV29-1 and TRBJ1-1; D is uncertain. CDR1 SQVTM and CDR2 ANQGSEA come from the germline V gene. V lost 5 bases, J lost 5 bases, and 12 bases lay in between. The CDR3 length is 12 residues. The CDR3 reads CSVPSSGTEAFF. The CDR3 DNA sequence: TGCAGCGTTCCCTCAAGTGGTACTGAAGCTTTCTTT.

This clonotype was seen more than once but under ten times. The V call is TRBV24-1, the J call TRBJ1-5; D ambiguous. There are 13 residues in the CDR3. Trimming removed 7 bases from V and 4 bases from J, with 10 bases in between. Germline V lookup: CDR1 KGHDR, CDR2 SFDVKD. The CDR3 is CATRRQVNQPQHF. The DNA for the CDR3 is TGTGCCACCAGACGCCAGGTTAATCAGCCCCAGCATTTT.

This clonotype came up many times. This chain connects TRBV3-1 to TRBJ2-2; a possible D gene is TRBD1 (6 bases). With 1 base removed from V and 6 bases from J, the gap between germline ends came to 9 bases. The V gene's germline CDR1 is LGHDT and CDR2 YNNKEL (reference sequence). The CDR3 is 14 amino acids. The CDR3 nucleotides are TGTGCCAGCAGCCAAGTGAACAGGGCCGGGGAGCTGTTTTTT. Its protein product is CASSQVNRAGELFF.

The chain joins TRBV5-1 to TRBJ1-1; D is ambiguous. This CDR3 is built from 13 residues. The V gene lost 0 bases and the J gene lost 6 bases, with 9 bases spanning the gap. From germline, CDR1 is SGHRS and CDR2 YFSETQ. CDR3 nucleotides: TGCGCCAGCAGCTTGGGGAGGGTTGCTGAAGCTTTCTTT. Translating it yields CASSLGRVAEAFF.

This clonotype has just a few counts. The CDR3 nucleotides are TGTGCCAGCAGCAGGGGACAGGCGCTGGACGGGCAGTACTTC. Its protein is CASSRGQALDGQYF. The chain links TRBV5-5 to TRBJ2-7; 8 bases line up with TRBD1. The V gene's germline CDR1 is SGHKS and CDR2 YYEKEE (reference sequence). This CDR3 spans 14 amino acids. V was clipped by 4 bases and J by 9 bases; unmatched bases: 12. Using reference TRBV5-5 and TRBJ2-7 for the parts outside the CDR3, the full variable domain is DAGVTQSPTHLIKTRGQQVTLRCSPISGHKSVSWYQQVLGQGPQFIFQYYEKEERGRGNFPDRFSARQFPNYSSELNVNALLLGDSALYLCASSRGQALDGQYFGPGTRLTVT.

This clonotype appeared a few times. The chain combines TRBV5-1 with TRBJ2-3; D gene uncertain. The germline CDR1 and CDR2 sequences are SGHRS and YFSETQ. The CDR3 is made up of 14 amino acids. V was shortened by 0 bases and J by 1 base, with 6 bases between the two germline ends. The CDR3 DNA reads TGCGCCAGCAGCTTGGGGATTGGCACAGATACGCAGTATTTT. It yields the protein CASSLGIGTDTQYF. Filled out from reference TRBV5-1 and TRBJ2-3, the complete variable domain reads KAGVTQTPRYLIKTRGQQVTLSCSPISGHRSVSWYQQTPGQGLQFLFEYFSETQRNKGNFPGRFSGRQFSNSRSEMNVSTLELGDSALYLCASSLGIGTDTQYFGPGTRLTVL.

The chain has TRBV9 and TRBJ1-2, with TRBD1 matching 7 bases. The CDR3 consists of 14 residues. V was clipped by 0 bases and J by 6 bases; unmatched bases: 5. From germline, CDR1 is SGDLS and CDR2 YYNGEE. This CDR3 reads CASSVGTGAHGYTF. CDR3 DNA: TGTGCCAGCAGCGTAGGAACAGGGGCCCATGGCTACACCTTC. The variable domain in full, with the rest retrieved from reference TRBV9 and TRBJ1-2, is DSGVTQTPKHLITATGQRVTLRCSPRSGDLSVYWYQQSLDQGLQFLIQYYNGEERAKGNILERFSAQQFPDLHSELNLSSLELGDSALYFCASSVGTGAHGYTFGSGTRLTVV.

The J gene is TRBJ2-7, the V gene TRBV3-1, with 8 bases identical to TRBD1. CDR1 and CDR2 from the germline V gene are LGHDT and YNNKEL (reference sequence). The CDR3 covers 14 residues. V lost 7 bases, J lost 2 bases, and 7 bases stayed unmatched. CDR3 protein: CASTTGRGPYEQYF. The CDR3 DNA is TGTGCCAGCACCACGGGCAGGGGGCCCTACGAGCAGTACTTC.

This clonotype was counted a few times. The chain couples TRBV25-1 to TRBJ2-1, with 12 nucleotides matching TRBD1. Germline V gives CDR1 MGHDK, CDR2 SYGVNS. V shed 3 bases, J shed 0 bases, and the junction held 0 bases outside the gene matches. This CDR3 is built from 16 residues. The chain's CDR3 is CASSEGQGASYNEQFF. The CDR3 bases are TGTGCCAGCAGTGAGGGACAGGGGGCCTCCTACAATGAGCAGTTCTTC.

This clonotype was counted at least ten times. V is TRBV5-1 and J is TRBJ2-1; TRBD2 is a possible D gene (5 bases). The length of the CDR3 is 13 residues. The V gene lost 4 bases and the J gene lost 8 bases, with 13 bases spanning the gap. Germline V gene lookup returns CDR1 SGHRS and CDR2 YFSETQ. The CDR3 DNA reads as TGCGCCAGCAGCCCCTTAGCGAGGGATGAGCAGTTCTTC. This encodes CASSPLARDEQFF.

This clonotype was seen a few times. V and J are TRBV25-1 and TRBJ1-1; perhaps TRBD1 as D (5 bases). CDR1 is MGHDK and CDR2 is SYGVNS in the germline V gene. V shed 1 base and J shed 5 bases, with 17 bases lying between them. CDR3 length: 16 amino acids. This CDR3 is CASSESRPGVGTEAFF. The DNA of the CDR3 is TGTGCCAGCAGTGAATCTCGCCCGGGGGTAGGGACTGAAGCTTTCTTT.